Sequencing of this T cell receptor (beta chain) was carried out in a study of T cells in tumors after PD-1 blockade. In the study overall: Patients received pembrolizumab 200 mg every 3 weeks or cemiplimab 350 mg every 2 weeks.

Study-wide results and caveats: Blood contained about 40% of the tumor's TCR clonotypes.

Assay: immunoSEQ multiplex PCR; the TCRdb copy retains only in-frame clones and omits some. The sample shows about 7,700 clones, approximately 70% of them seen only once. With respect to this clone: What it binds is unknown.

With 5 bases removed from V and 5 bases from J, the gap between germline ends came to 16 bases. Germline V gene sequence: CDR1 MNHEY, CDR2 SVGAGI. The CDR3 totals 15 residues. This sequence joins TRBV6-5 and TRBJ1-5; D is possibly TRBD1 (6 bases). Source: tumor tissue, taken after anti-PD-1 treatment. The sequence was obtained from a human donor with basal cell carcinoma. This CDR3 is CASSNQDRPYQPQHF. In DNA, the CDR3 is TGTGCCAGCAGTAACCAAGACAGGCCGTATCAGCCCCAGCATTTT.